This entry lists 4 T cell receptor beta chains sequenced from one sample in a study of blood T cell repertoires in acute mononucleosis. Findings of the study overall: GLC-BM-specific selection apparently combined TCR alpha and beta motifs.

Stated time point: convalescence about 6 months (5-8 months) after acute presentation (visit 7). TCRdb's copy holds only in-frame clones and misses some; the assay was immunoSEQ multiplex PCR. The sample carries fewer than 2,000 clones, 20% to 25% recorded once. Sample: EBV GLC epitope tetramer+ CD8+ T cells sorted from PBMCs, taken during convalescence from infectious mononucleosis. Subset defined: CD8 T cells binding tetramer with EBV BMLF1 280-288 peptide (GLC-BM). All receptors come from a woman in her late teens or twenties with infectious mononucleosis caused by EBV.

This clone was picked up a small number of times. V gene TRBV27 combines with J gene TRBJ2-1; possible D gene TRBD2, 5 bases. V lost 7 bases to trimming and J lost 0 bases, with 10 bases between them. This CDR3 is 14 amino acids long. Germline V lookup: CDR1 MNHEY, CDR2 SMNVEV (reference sequence). CDR3 residues: CASTVTSSYNEQFF. The CDR3 bases are TGTGCCAGCACCGTAACTAGCTCCTACAATGAGCAGTTCTTC.

By frequency in the sample, this clone is medium-sized. The V call is TRBV11-2, the J call TRBJ2-3; 8 nucleotides agree with TRBD2. This CDR3 contains 15 residues. CDR1 and CDR2 from the germline V gene are SGHAT and FQNNGV. J lost 6 bases, V lost 5 bases, and 10 bases had no gene match. CDR3 residues: CASSRTSGSGDTQYF. In DNA, the CDR3 is TGTGCCAGCAGCCGGACAAGCGGGAGTGGCGATACGCAGTATTTT.

A remark on this clone: The junction differs from germline at one of its ends, possibly a read error. The sample contains more than one DNA sequence encoding this CDR3. This chain links TRBV11-2 with TRBJ2-7; 12 bases align to TRBD1. Germline V CDR1 and CDR2: SGHAT, FQNNGV. The CDR3 consists of 14 residues. The CDR3 is CASSPGTGGSEQYF. The CDR3 DNA reads TGCGCCAGCAGCCCCGGGACAGGGGGCTCAGAGCAGTACTTC.

This clone has more than one count but fewer than ten. A much larger clone differs by one base, so this may be a read error. Additional DNA sequences in this sample encode the identical CDR3. V is TRBV29-1 and J is TRBJ1-2; 7 nucleotides align to TRBD1. Germline V lookup: CDR1 SQVTM, CDR2 ANQGSEA. CDR3 length: 12 residues. The CDR3 spells CCVYGEGAGDTF. The CDR3 nucleotides read TGCTGCGTTTACGGGGAGGGGGCGGGGGACACCTTC.